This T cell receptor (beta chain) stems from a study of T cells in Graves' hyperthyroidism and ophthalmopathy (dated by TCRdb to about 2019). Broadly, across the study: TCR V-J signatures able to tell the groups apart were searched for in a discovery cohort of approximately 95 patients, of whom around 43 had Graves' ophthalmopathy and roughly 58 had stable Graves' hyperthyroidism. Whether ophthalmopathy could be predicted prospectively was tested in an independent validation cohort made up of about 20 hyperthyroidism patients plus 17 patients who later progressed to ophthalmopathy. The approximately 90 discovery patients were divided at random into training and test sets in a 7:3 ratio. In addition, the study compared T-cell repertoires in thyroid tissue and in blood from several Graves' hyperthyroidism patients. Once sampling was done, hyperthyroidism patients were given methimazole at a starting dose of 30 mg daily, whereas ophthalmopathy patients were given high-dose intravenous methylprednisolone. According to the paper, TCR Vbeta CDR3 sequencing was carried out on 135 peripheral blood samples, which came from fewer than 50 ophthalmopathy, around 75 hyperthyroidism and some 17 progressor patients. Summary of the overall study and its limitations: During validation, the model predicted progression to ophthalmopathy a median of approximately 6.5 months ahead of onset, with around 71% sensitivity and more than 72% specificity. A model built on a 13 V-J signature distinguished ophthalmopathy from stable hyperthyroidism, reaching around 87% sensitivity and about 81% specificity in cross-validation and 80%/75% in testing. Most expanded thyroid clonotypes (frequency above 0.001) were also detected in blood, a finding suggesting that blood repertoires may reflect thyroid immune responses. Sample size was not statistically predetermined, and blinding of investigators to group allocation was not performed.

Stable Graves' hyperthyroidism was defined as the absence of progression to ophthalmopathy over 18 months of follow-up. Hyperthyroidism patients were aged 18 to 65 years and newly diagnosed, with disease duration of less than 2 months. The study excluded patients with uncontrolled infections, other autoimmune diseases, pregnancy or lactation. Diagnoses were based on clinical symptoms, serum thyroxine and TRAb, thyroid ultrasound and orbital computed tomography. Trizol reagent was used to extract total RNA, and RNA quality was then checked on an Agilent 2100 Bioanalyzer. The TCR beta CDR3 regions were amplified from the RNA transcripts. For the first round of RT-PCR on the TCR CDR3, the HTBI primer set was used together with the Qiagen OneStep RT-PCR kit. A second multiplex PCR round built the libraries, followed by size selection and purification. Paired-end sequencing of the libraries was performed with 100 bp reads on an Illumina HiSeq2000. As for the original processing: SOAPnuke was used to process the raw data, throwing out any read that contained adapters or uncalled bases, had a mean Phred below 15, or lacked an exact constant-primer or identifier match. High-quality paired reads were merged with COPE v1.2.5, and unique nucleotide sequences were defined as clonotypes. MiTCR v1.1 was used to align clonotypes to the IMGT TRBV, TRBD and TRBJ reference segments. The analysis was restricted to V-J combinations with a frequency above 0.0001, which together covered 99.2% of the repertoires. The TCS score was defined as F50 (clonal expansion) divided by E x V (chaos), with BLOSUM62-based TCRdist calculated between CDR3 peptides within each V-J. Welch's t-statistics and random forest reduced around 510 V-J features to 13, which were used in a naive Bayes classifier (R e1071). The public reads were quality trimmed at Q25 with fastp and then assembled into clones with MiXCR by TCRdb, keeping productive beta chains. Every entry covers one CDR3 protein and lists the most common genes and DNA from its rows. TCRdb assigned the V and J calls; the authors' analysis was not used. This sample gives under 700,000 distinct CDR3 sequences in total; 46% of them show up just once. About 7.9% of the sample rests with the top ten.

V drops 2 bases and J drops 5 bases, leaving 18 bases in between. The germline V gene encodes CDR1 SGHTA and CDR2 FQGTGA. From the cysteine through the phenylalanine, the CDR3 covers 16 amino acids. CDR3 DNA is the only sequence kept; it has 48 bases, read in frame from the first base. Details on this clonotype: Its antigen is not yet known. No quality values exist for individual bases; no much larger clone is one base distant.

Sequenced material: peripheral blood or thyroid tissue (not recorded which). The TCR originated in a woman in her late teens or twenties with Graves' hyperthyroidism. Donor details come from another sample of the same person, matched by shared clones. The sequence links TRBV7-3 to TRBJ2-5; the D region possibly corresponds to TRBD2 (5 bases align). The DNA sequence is TGTGCCAGCAGCTTACCGGTCCGGGGTGAGGAGGAGACCCAGTACTTC. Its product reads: CASSLPVRGEEETQYF.